This T cell receptor beta chain comes out of a study of blood T cell repertoires in COVID-19. Study overall: Material from acute and convalescent COVID-19 was sourced from the United States, Italy and Spain. Nucleic acid was either cDNA or gDNA, and it came from T cells, B-cell-depleted T cells, or PBMCs.

Germline V gene sequence: CDR1 SNHLY, CDR2 FYNNEI. CDR3 length: 13 residues. V was shortened by 6 bases and J by 4 bases, with 12 bases between the two germline ends. Original analysis: Estimated nucleated cell counts came from reference gene primer amplification. Generated by immunoSEQ multiplex PCR, the TCRdb table keeps only in-frame clones and is missing some. That table supplies the V and J calls and clone size; D and trimming were determined from the DNA. The sample includes approximately 270,000 clones, 87% seen only once; the top ten take about 3%. Sequencing used peripheral blood. This clonotype originated in a young man with active or convalescent COVID-19. The chain is built from TRBV2 and TRBJ1-2; D is undetermined. The CDR3 region is CASSPREPYGYTF. The CDR3 DNA sequence: TGTGCCAGCAGCCCCCGGGAACCCTATGGCTACACCTTC.